This TCR beta chain was documented in a study of cytomegalovirus exposure and HLA in healthy donors. Study-wide results and limits: An ancestry cluster, one associated with Asian ancestry, reportedly showed fewer N-insertions than the approximately 650-donor mean in a later analysis.

Notes on this clone: Its antigen is unidentified.

Amplification used 60 Vbeta primers and 13 Jbeta primers. The assay was immunoSEQ multiplex PCR, and TCRdb's table has in-frame clones only and misses some. The specimen's table records about 39,000 clones. The CDR3 is made up of 16 amino acids. V trimming: 2 bases; J trimming: 4 bases; junction bases outside the gene matches: 6. Germline loops: CDR1 SGHNT, CDR2 YENEEA. This clonotype was obtained from a young woman in good health and CMV-seropositive. Material: PBMCs. The genes are TRBV11-3 and TRBJ2-2; 8 bases are a match to TRBD1. The CDR3 DNA sequence: TGTGCCAGCAGCTTATCGGCACAGGGGGTCACCGGGGAGCTGTTTTTT. Its translation is CASSLSAQGVTGELFF. The whole variable domain, filled in from reference TRBV11-3 and TRBJ2-2, reads EAGVVQSPRYKIIEKKQPVAFWCNPISGHNTLYWYLQNLGQGPELLIRYENEEAVDDSQLPKDRFSAERLKGVDSTLKIQPAELGDSAVYLCASSLSAQGVTGELFFGEGSRLTVL.